What follows are 29 T cell receptor beta chains derived from one specimen sequenced in a study of glioma-infiltrating T cells. The iRepertoire nested amplicon-rescue multiplex PCR amplified TCR alpha and beta CDR3s from RNA. A single record per CDR3 protein comes from TCRdb applying MiXCR to the multiplex PCR reads. The sample yields under 200,000 distinct CDR3 sequences, around 40% seen once. Sequenced input: glioma tissue, nonneoplastic brain tissue, or PBMCs (not recorded which). These receptors originate from a human donor with low-grade glioma or glioblastoma, undergoing nonglioma brain surgery, or in good health (not recorded which).

This clonotype was seen ten or more times. J is TRBJ2-1 and V is TRBV28; the match to TRBD1 covers 7 bases. The CDR3 is 15 residues long. Germline CDR1 and CDR2: MDHEN and SYDVKM. V shed 2 bases and J 2 bases; nucleotides not matched to a gene: 3. CDR3 nucleotides: TGTGCCAGCAGTTTAGGGGACAGCCCCTACAATGAGCAGTTCTTC. Translated: CASSLGDSPYNEQFF.

This clonotype was observed a handful of times. The V and J genes are TRBV7-9 and TRBJ2-7, with TRBD1 as a possible D gene (5 bases). Germline V gene data show CDR1 as SEHNR and CDR2 as FQNEAQ (reference sequence). V was clipped by 2 bases and J by 5 bases, with 13 bases between them. The CDR3 has 14 amino acids. Here the CDR3 DNA reads TGTGCCAGCAGCTTATCGGCAGGGATCCACGAGCAGTACTTC. It encodes CASSLSAGIHEQYF.

This clonotype was seen many times. The CDR3 sequence is CASSAIGSYEQYF. For the CDR3, the DNA is TGTGCCAGCAGTGCCATCGGCTCCTACGAGCAGTACTTC. V usage is TRBV6-1 and J usage is TRBJ2-7; unclear D gene. This CDR3 spans 13 amino acids. Germline V CDR1 and CDR2: MNHNS, SASEGT. Trimming cost V 4 bases and J 0 bases, with 7 bases left between them.

The chain couples TRBV29-1 to TRBJ2-7; the D gene is possibly TRBD1 (5 bases). The CDR3 is 13 amino acids. CDR1 SQVTM and CDR2 ANQGSEA come from the germline V gene. Between the trimmed V and J ends, which lost 4 bases and 4 bases, there was a span of 14 bases. This CDR3 is CSVGSQGRYEQYF. The CDR3, as DNA: TGCAGCGTTGGGTCTCAGGGCCGTTACGAGCAGTACTTC.

This clonotype was recorded at least ten times. V is TRBV7-9 and J is TRBJ2-5; tentative D call: TRBD1 (6 bases). Trimming pared 6 bases from V and 0 bases from J, leaving 11 bases between. Germline CDR1 and CDR2: SEHNR and FQNEAQ (reference sequence). The CDR3 is 14 residues long. The DNA for the CDR3 is TGTGCCAGCAGTGGCGGACAGTACCAAGAGACCCAGTACTTC. This codes for CASSGGQYQETQYF.

A word on this clonotype: A much bigger clone sits one base away, suggesting this may be a read error. The V call is TRBV7-2, the J call TRBJ2-1, with a tentative D call TRBD2 (5 bases). Trimming took 7 bases from V and 10 from J, leaving 14 bases between them. CDR1 and CDR2 from the germline V gene are SGHTA and FQGNSA. The CDR3 totals 12 residues. The CDR3 here is CASTPLAGEQFF. CDR3 bases: TGTGCCAGCACCCCCCTCGCGGGCGAGCAGTTCTTC. The full variable domain, its missing parts supplied by reference TRBV7-2 and TRBJ2-1, is GAGVSQSPSNKVTEKGKDVELRCDPISGHTALYWYRQSLGQGLEFLIYFQGNSAPDKSGLPSDRFSAERTGGSVSTLTIQRTQQEDSAVYLCASTPLAGEQFFGPGTRLTVL.

As to this clonotype: A read error may produce the germline difference seen at one junction end. This rearrangement joins TRBV6-1 to TRBJ2-1; TRBD1 or TRBD2 may be the D gene (6 bases each). The CDR3 has 13 amino acids. Looked up from germline, CDR1 is MNHNS and CDR2 is SASEGT. The CDR3 loop is CAGSIGGPYEQFF. CDR3 nucleotide sequence: TGTGCCGGCAGTATCGGGGGCCCGTACGAGCAGTTCTTC.

The chain combines TRBV2 with TRBJ2-1; TRBD1 matches at 9 bases. Germline CDR1 SNHLY, CDR2 FYNNEI. The CDR3 runs to 16 residues. V trimming: 2 bases; J trimming: 3 bases; junction bases outside the gene matches: 5. CDR3 nucleotides: TGTGCCAGCAGTGAACAGGACAGGGGCTTCTACAATGAGCAGTTCTTC. It yields the protein CASSEQDRGFYNEQFF.

Only a few counts were recorded for this clonotype. A much bigger clone sits one base away, suggesting this may be a read error. This chain links TRBV6-1 with TRBJ1-1; tentative D call: TRBD1 (5 bases). V was cut by 6 bases and J by 3 bases, with 17 bases left in between. CDR1 is MNHNS, CDR2 SASEGT, per germline. The CDR3 extends over 15 amino acids. The CDR3 loop reads CASSQAQQGYTEAFF. CDR3 coding DNA: TGTGCCAGCAGCCAAGCTCAGCAGGGCTACACTGAAGCTTTCTTT.

This clonotype appeared a single time. At one end the junction does not follow the germline gene, possibly because of a read error. The rearrangement uses TRBV19 and TRBJ2-2; a weak D match, TRBD2 (5 bases). Germline CDR1 reads LNHDA; CDR2 reads SQIVND (reference sequence). This CDR3 comprises 14 residues. The DNA for the CDR3 is TGTGCCAGTATTATTTCTACAGAAACCGGGGAGCTGTCTTTT. Translation: CASIISTETGELSF.

The V gene is TRBV9, the J gene TRBJ2-1; D remains unclear. The V end lost 4 bases, the J end lost 0 bases, and 8 bases lay between the germline ends. Germline V gene sequence: CDR1 SGDLS, CDR2 YYNGEE. The CDR3 consists of 14 residues. The CDR3 is CASSPFASYNEQFF. The CDR3 DNA reads as TGTGCCAGCAGCCCCTTCGCCTCCTACAATGAGCAGTTCTTC.

Details on this clonotype: The germline gene is not matched at one end of the junction; a read error may be the cause. The chain is built from TRBV9 and TRBJ2-3; tentatively, D is TRBD1 (5 bases). Per germline, CDR1 SGDLS and CDR2 YYNGEE. This CDR3 has 13 residues. The CDR3 loop reads CASSRTFTGTQYF. For the CDR3, the DNA is TGTGCCAGCAGCCGAACCTTCACAGGTACGCAGTATTTT. The full variable domain, completed using reference TRBV9 and TRBJ2-3, is DSGVTQTPKHLITATGQRVTLRCSPRSGDLSVYWYQQSLDQGLQFLIQYYNGEERAKGNILERFSAQQFPDLHSELNLSSLELGDSALYFCASSRTFTGTQYFGPGTRLTVL.

Regarding this clonotype: A single base separates this from a much larger clone, so it may be a read error. V and J are TRBV28 and TRBJ2-1; D may be TRBD2 (5 bases). CDR1 is MDHEN, CDR2 SYDVKM, per germline. The CDR3 length is 14 residues. CDR3 sequence (DNA): TGTGCCAGAAGTTCCCGACTATTAGCCAATGAGCAGTTCTTC. This gives the protein CARSSRLLANEQFF.

This clonotype was counted a few times. The chain combines TRBV28 with TRBJ2-2, with 10 bases fitting TRBD1. The V gene's germline CDR1 is MDHEN and CDR2 SYDVKM. The J segment lost 5 bases and the V segment lost 5 bases, leaving 8 bases of the junction unmatched. This CDR3 has 16 residues. CDR3 DNA sequence: TGTGCCAGCAGTCATCCGGGACAGGGGATAACCGGGGAGCTGTTTTTT. This codes for CASSHPGQGITGELFF.

The chain is built from TRBV6-2 or TRBV6-3 and TRBJ1-5; D is unresolved. The CDR3 is made up of 14 amino acids. The germline V gene has CDR1 MNHEY and CDR2 SVGEGT. Deletions cut 6 bases from V and 2 bases from J, with 11 bases between. CDR3 in DNA: TGTGCCAGCAGGACTGGGATGGGCAATCAGCCCCAGCATTTT. Protein sequence: CASRTGMGNQPQHF.

About this clonotype itself: This may arise from a read error, as a much more abundant clone is one base away. The gene calls are TRBV27 and TRBJ1-1; a possible D gene is TRBD1 (5 bases). Germline assignment: CDR1 MNHEY and CDR2 SMNVEV (reference sequence). Trimming cost V 5 bases and J 5 bases, with 15 bases left between them. The CDR3 is made up of 14 amino acids. DNA of the CDR3: TGTGCCAGCAGTGTACAGGTGGCTGGGACTGAAGCTTTCTTT. Protein sequence: CASSVQVAGTEAFF.

Ten or more counts support this clonotype. This chain joins TRBV6-1 and TRBJ2-1; no clear D gene. The length of the CDR3 is 16 residues. CDR1 and CDR2 from the germline V gene are MNHNS and SASEGT. V was cut by 6 bases and J by 0 bases, with 15 bases left in between. The CDR3 sequence: CASRGDGRGSYNEQFF. For the CDR3, the DNA is TGTGCCAGCAGGGGTGACGGGCGAGGCTCCTACAATGAGCAGTTCTTC.

The V gene is TRBV20-1, the J gene TRBJ2-7; 10 bases map to TRBD2. The CDR3 has 15 amino acids. Losses at the gene ends were 5 bases for V and 3 bases for J; bases not matched to a gene: 10. CDR1 and CDR2 (germline): DFQATT, SNEGSKA (reference sequence). The CDR3 spells CSAELGASGSYEQYF. In DNA, the CDR3 is TGCAGTGCTGAGCTCGGGGCTAGCGGGAGCTACGAGCAGTACTTC.

This sequence joins TRBV18 and TRBJ1-5; 8 nucleotides line up with TRBD1. In germline, CDR1 is KGHSH, CDR2 LQKENI. The CDR3 length is 16 residues. The V gene end was trimmed by 3 bases and the J gene end by 4 bases; junction bases not matched to a gene: 8. The CDR3 protein is CASSPQGALGNQPQHF. Here the CDR3 DNA reads TGTGCCAGCTCACCTCAGGGGGCGCTGGGTAATCAGCCCCAGCATTTT.

As to this clonotype: Possible read error: a much larger clone is one base away. The chain joins TRBV19 to TRBJ1-6, with D possibly being TRBD1 (5 bases). This CDR3 is built from 14 residues. The germline V gene has CDR1 LNHDA and CDR2 SQIVND (reference sequence). Here the CDR3 DNA reads TGTGCCAGCAAACCCAGGGACCGTAATTCACCCCTCCAGTTT. Protein: CASKPRDRNSPLQF.

The J gene is TRBJ2-6, the V gene TRBV4-1; D ambiguous. Germline-derived CDR1 and CDR2 are MGHRA and YSYEKL. V was clipped by 0 bases and J by 0 bases, with 6 bases between them. The CDR3 totals 16 residues. CDR3 sequence (DNA): TGCGCCAGCAGCCAAGAGAGATCCTCTGGGGCCAACGTCCTGACTTTC. Translated: CASSQERSSGANVLTF.

Many counts were recorded for this clonotype. The chain joins TRBV20-1 to TRBJ2-3; D is uncertain. The V end lost 1 base, the J end lost 2 bases, and 10 bases lay between the germline ends. Per germline, CDR1 DFQATT and CDR2 SNEGSKA (reference sequence). This CDR3 contains 14 residues. This CDR3 reads CSARGADYTDTQYF. CDR3 DNA: TGCAGTGCTAGAGGCGCTGATTACACAGATACGCAGTATTTT.

With regard to this clonotype: This sequence may be a read error, since a much larger clone differs from it by one base. The V and J genes are TRBV4-1 and TRBJ2-7, with D tentatively TRBD2 (6 bases). Germline CDR1 is MGHRA and CDR2 is YSYEKL. V was pared by 2 bases and J by 5 bases, with 13 bases between. This CDR3 contains 14 residues. In DNA form, the CDR3 reads TGCGCCAGCAGCCAAACTAGCCGGAGCAACGAGCAGTACTTC. Translated: CASSQTSRSNEQYF.

About this clonotype: One base away lies a much larger clone, so this may be a sequencing read error. J is TRBJ1-3 and V is TRBV2; no clear D. CDR3 length: 10 amino acids. From germline, CDR1 is SNHLY and CDR2 FYNNEI. The CDR3 region is CASRGNTVYF. The CDR3 DNA reads as TGTGCCAGCAGAGGAAACACCGTATATTTT. Complete variable domain (other parts from reference TRBV2 and TRBJ1-3): EPEVTQTPSHQVTQMGQEVILRCVPISNHLYFYWYRQILGQKVEFLVSFYNNEISEKSEIFDDQFSVERPDGSNFTLKIRSTKLEDSAMYFCASRGNTVYFGEGSWLTVV.

This clonotype has more than one count but fewer than ten. The chain couples TRBV2 to TRBJ2-3; D remains ambiguous. The CDR3 consists of 17 residues. In germline, CDR1 is SNHLY, CDR2 FYNNEI. The ends were cut back, 0 bases at V and 2 bases at J, with 15 bases in the middle. The CDR3, as DNA: TGTGCCAGCAGTGAAGCCCTCCCGAGACGCGACACAGATACGCAGTATTTT. Translating it yields CASSEALPRRDTDTQYF.

With respect to this clonotype: A much larger clone is a single base away; this may be a read error. This chain joins TRBV2 and TRBJ2-7; D gene unclear. This CDR3 spans 11 amino acids. Looked up from germline, CDR1 is SNHLY and CDR2 is FYNNEI. The V end was cut by 6 bases, the J end by 6 bases, with 9 bases between. CDR3: CASRAVFEQYF. The CDR3 DNA is TGTGCCAGCAGGGCCGTATTCGAGCAGTACTTC.

This clonotype has a count of ten or more. The V call is TRBV3-1, the J call TRBJ2-3; no definite D call. The V end lost 3 bases, the J end lost 5 bases, and 9 bases lay between the germline ends. The CDR3 sequence is 13 residues long. In germline, CDR1 is LGHDT, CDR2 YNNKEL (reference sequence). The CDR3 nucleotides read TGTGCCAGCAGCCAGAGAATCCGAGATACGCAGTATTTT. Protein sequence: CASSQRIRDTQYF.

Concerning this clonotype: A clone one base away is much larger, so this may be a read error. This chain links TRBV19 with TRBJ1-1; no clear D. The CDR3 totals 13 residues. Looked up from germline, CDR1 is LNHDA and CDR2 is SQIVND (reference sequence). Deletions cut 6 bases from V and 3 bases from J, with 11 bases between. The CDR3 protein is CASRNRWHTEAFF. In nucleotides, the CDR3 is TGTGCCAGTAGAAACCGTTGGCACACTGAAGCTTTCTTT. Full variable domain (outside the CDR3, taken from reference TRBV19 and TRBJ1-1): DGGITQSPKYLFRKEGQNVTLSCEQNLNHDAMYWYRQDPGQGLRLIYYSQIVNDFQKGDIAEGYSVSREKKESFPLTVTSAQKNPTAFYLCASRNRWHTEAFFGQGTRLTVV.

At least ten counts were recorded for this clonotype. The chain couples TRBV28 to TRBJ1-5, with a weak D call TRBD1 (6 bases). CDR3 length equals 16 residues. Deletions cut 2 bases from V and 0 bases from J, with 11 bases between. Germline CDR1 is MDHEN and CDR2 is SYDVKM. In DNA form, the CDR3 reads TGTGCCAGCAGTTTAACAGACAGGTATAGCAATCAGCCCCAGCATTTT. This sequence encodes CASSLTDRYSNQPQHF.